What follows describes a single T cell receptor beta chain. This sample is part of a study of blood T cell repertoires in COVID-19. Study background: T cells, B-cell-depleted T cells, or PBMCs supplied cDNA or gDNA.

The germline V gene has CDR1 SGHAT and CDR2 FQNNGV. This CDR3 comprises 15 residues. J was trimmed by 7 bases and V by 3 bases; bases with no gene match: 4. Under the authors' procedure: Nucleated cell counts were estimated from reference gene primer amplification. Assay used: immunoSEQ multiplex PCR; TCRdb lists only in-frame clones, some missing. That table gives V, J and clone size, and the DNA gave D and trimming. Seen here are more than 30,000 clones, roughly 90% observed once, and the top ten hold roughly 1.5%. Sequencing used peripheral blood. This chain connects TRBV11-2 to TRBJ1-6; 9 bases map to TRBD1. This TCR was sampled from a man between 60 and 75 years old with active COVID-19. This CDR3 is CASSFRTGANSPLHF. CDR3 bases: TGTGCCAGCAGCTTCCGGACAGGGGCGAATTCACCCCTCCACTTT.